The 15 T cell receptor beta chains below all came from one sample that was sequenced in a study of regulatory T cells in long-lasting Graves disease. Time point given: persistent/refractory GD, antithyroid drugs over 5 years with positive TRAb. Isolated PBMC RNA provided the starting material for the TCR library. In building TCR beta libraries, iRepertoire HTBI primers were used together with Arm-PCR of CDR3 regions. Each CDR3 protein gets one entry after TCRdb re-called the multiplex PCR reads with MiXCR. The sample contains some 430,000 distinct CDR3 sequences, 20% to 25% of which appear only once. The sample in question was peripheral blood mononuclear cells (PBMCs), obtained when the disease was refractory, from a patient treated with antithyroid drugs. These receptors all come from a female donor with Graves disease.

This clonotype was found many times. CDR3 sequence: CASSITHGNQPQHF. The CDR3 coding sequence is TGTGCCAGTAGTATAACGCACGGGAATCAGCCCCAGCATTTT. The chain joins TRBV19 to TRBJ1-5; D is ambiguous. Trimming stripped 2 bases from V and 4 bases from J, with 9 bases between. CDR1 is LNHDA and CDR2 is SQIVND in the germline V gene (reference sequence). The CDR3 length is 14 residues.

As regards this clonotype: With a much larger clone just one base away, this may be a read error. V usage is TRBV19 and J usage is TRBJ2-2; D is perhaps TRBD2 (6 bases). From germline, CDR1 is LNHDA and CDR2 SQIVND (reference sequence). This CDR3 region has 15 residues. The CDR3: CATSWGLQNAGELFF. In DNA, the CDR3 is TGTGCCACTTCTTGGGGACTCCAGAACGCCGGGGAGCTGTTTTTT.

The chain recombines TRBV18 with TRBJ1-1; tentative D call: TRBD1 (6 bases). Per germline, CDR1 KGHSH and CDR2 LQKENI. The CDR3 covers 14 residues. With 4 bases removed from V and 1 base from J, the gap between germline ends came to 10 bases. CDR3 sequence: CASSQDSQNTEAFF. CDR3 DNA sequence: TGTGCCAGCTCACAGGACAGCCAGAACACTGAAGCTTTCTTT.

V gene TRBV20-1 combines with J gene TRBJ1-1; 9 nucleotides line up with TRBD1. V gave up 8 bases and J gave up 10 bases; unmatched junction bases: 14. This CDR3 has 13 amino acids. Germline V CDR1 and CDR2: DFQATT, SNEGSKA (reference sequence). The CDR3 DNA is TGCAGTCGCGCCGGAACCGGGACAGGGCGAGCTTTCTTT. Translating it yields CSRAGTGTGRAFF.

This clonotype was found many times. The chain has TRBV11-2 and TRBJ1-6, with 10 positions matching TRBD1. Germline V gives CDR1 SGHAT, CDR2 FQNNGV. This CDR3 region has 16 residues. V lost 4 bases, J lost 10 bases, and 10 bases stayed unmatched. The CDR3 is CASSYRQGAGGSPLHF. CDR3 sequence (DNA): TGTGCCAGCAGCTACCGACAGGGGGCAGGGGGGTCACCCCTCCACTTT.

The gene calls are TRBV4-1 and TRBJ2-7, with 7 bases aligning to TRBD1. Looked up from germline, CDR1 is MGHRA and CDR2 is YSYEKL. CDR3 size: 16 residues. J lost 0 bases, V lost 3 bases, and 8 bases had no gene match. The CDR3 nucleotides read TGCGCCAGCAGCCAGCCAGGGGGACCCAGCTCCTACGAGCAGTACTTC. Its translation: CASSQPGGPSSYEQYF.

This clonotype has a count of ten or more. The gene calls are TRBV28 and TRBJ2-2; TRBD2 agrees at 9 bases. The CDR3 runs to 15 residues. The germline gives CDR1 MDHEN, CDR2 SYDVKM. Germline trimming cut 3 bases from V and 3 bases from J; bases unmatched to any gene: 2. The CDR3 region is CASSFLAGYTGELFF. Written as DNA, the CDR3 is TGTGCCAGCAGTTTCCTAGCGGGGTACACCGGGGAGCTGTTTTTT.

The CDR3 coding sequence is TGTGCCAGCAGCCCACAGGGTCCGGGGGGTGAAAAACTGTTTTTT. It is translated as CASSPQGPGGEKLFF. V and J are TRBV7-2 and TRBJ1-4; TRBD1 might be the D (6 bases). Per germline, CDR1 SGHTA and CDR2 FQGNSA. The CDR3 length is 15 residues. The V end was cut by 5 bases, the J end by 7 bases, with 17 bases between.

This clonotype was counted at least ten times. This sequence joins TRBV27 and TRBJ1-1; D remains unclear. With 6 bases removed from V and 1 base from J, the gap between germline ends came to 15 bases. The CDR3 runs to 15 residues. Germline values: CDR1 MNHEY, CDR2 SMNVEV (reference sequence). In nucleotides, the CDR3 is TGTGCCAGCAGCCTTACCCAGAGAGGGAACACTGAAGCTTTCTTT. It codes for CASSLTQRGNTEAFF.

This clonotype was found a few times. This sequence joins TRBV5-1 and TRBJ2-2; tentatively, D is TRBD1 (5 bases). CDR1 and CDR2 from the germline V gene are SGHRS and YFSETQ. The length of the CDR3 is 15 residues. The V and J ends lost 3 bases and 1 base respectively, with 10 bases between them. CDR3 protein: CASSSDRRNTGELFF. The DNA of the CDR3 is TGCGCCAGCAGCTCCGACAGAAGGAACACCGGGGAGCTGTTTTTT.

The gene calls are TRBV6-2 or TRBV6-3 and TRBJ2-2; D is possibly TRBD1 (5 bases). V was pared by 6 bases and J by 0 bases, with 8 bases between. Germline V CDR1 and CDR2: MNHEY, SVGEGT. The CDR3 is 14 amino acids. In DNA form, the CDR3 reads TGTGCCAGCAGGACAGAGCCGAACACCGGGGAGCTGTTTTTT. This codes for CASRTEPNTGELFF.

In its sample, this clonotype was seen many times. This chain joins TRBV28 and TRBJ1-2, with a tentative D call TRBD1 (5 bases). V was pared by 4 bases and J by 4 bases, with 13 bases between. Germline loops: CDR1 MDHEN, CDR2 SYDVKM. This CDR3 has 14 residues. The CDR3 spells CASSSGGTFYGYTF. CDR3 sequence (DNA): TGTGCCAGCAGTTCGGGAGGGACTTTCTATGGCTACACCTTC.

This clonotype was detected once. It differs at one base from a far larger clone, so likely a read error. The chain couples TRBV12-3 or TRBV12-4 to TRBJ1-1; D may be TRBD1 (6 bases). There are 13 residues in the CDR3. The chain's CDR3 is CAGSRGGGTEAFF. CDR3 bases: TGTGCCGGCAGCCGGGGAGGGGGCACTGAAGCTTTCTTT.

There are a few counts of this clonotype. The chain recombines TRBV11-1 with TRBJ2-5; D call uncertain. Germline lookup yields CDR1 SGHAT and CDR2 FQDESV (reference sequence). Trimming left V 5 bases short and J 1 base short, with 14 bases between. CDR3 length: 15 residues. CDR3 in DNA: TGTGCCAGCAGCCCCCTCCCCCCACCCCAAGAGACCCAGTACTTC. Its protein is CASSPLPPPQETQYF.

This clonotype was observed a handful of times. V usage is TRBV9 and J usage is TRBJ1-1, with TRBD1 identical over 11 bases. The CDR3 loop spans 15 amino acids. V shed 4 bases and J 7 bases; nucleotides not matched to a gene: 9. CDR1 is SGDLS, CDR2 YYNGEE, per germline. The CDR3 reads CASSPGQGARGEAFF. The CDR3, as DNA: TGTGCCAGCAGCCCCGGACAGGGGGCGCGTGGTGAAGCTTTCTTT.